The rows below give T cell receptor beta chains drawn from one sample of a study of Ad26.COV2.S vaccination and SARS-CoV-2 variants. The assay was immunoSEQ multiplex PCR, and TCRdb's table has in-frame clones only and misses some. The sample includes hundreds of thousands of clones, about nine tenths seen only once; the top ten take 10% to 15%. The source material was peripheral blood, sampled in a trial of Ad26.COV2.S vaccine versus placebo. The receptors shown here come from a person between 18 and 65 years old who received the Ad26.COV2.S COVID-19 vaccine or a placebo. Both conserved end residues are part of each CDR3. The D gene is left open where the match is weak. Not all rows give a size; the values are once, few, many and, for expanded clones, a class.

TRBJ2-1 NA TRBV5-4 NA TGTGCCAGCAGAAATCGAGGGGAGGACAATGAGCAGTTCTTC CASRNRGEDNEQFF
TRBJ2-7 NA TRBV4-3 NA TGCGCCAGCAGCCAAGGTGCCAGGACAACCTACGAGCAGTACTTC CASSQGARTTYEQYF
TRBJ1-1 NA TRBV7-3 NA TGTGCCAGCAGCTTATGGGGGGGCACTGAAGCTTTCTTT CASSLWGGTEAFF
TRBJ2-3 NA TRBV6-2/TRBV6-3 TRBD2 TGTGCCAGCAGTTACAGGGCGGGAGGAGGCCCAGATACGCAGTATTTT CASSYRAGGGPDTQYF
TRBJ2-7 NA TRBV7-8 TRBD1 TGTGCCAGCAGCGGTCTAGGACAGGGGGCGGGGGAGCAGTACTTC CASSGLGQGAGEQYF
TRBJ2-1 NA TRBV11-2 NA TGTGCCAGCAGCTTTACTAGTTTGTCCTACAATGAGCAGTTCTTC CASSFTSLSYNEQFF
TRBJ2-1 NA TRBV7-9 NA TGTGCCAGCAGCTTAGCGCAGCGGGCAGACAATGAGCAGTTCTTC CASSLAQRADNEQFF
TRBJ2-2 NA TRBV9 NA TGTGCCAGCAGCGAACCTCCTCCCGCGACGAACACCGGGGAGCTGTTTTTT CASSEPPPATNTGELFF
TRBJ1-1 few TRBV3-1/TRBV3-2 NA TGTGCCAGCAGCCAGTTACCGGGAGAAGCTTTCTTT CASSQLPGEAFF
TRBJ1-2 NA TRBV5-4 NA TGTGCCAGCAGGGGCGGGGGACCAGGATTTAATGGCTACACCTTC CASRGGGPGFNGYTF
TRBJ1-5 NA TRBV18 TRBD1 TGTGCCAGCTCAGGGGGGACAGGGAGTCGTCAGCCCCAGCATTTT CASSGGTGSRQPQHF
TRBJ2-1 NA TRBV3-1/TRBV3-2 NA TGTGCCAGCAGCCAAGATTGGTCCCGCCCCTACAATGAGCAGTTCTTC CASSQDWSRPYNEQFF
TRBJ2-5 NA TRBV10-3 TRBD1 TGTGCCATCAGCAGGGACAGGATCCAAGAGACCCAGTACTTC CAISRDRIQETQYF
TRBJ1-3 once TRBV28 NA TGTGCCAGCAGTCAGGTTAGAATTGGAAACACCATATATTTT CASSQVRIGNTIYF
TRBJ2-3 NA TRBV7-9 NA TGTGCCAGCAGCTTCTTTCCGACAGGTCCTTTATCGGATACGCAGTATTTT CASSFFPTGPLSDTQYF
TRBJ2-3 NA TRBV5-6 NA TGTGCCAGCAGCGTCCTGGTTGGGGCAGATACGCAGTATTTT CASSVLVGADTQYF
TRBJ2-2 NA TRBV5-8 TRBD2 TGTGCCAGCAGCCTCTGGACTAGAGACACCGGGGAGCTGTTTTTT CASSLWTRDTGELFF
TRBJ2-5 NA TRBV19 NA TGTGCCAGTAGTATAGGGGGCCAGATCCAAGAGACCCAGTACTTC CASSIGGQIQETQYF
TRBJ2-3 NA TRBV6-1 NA TGTGCCAGCAGTGATGTTACCAGCGGTGGCACAGATACGCAGTATTTT CASSDVTSGGTDTQYF
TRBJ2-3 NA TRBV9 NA TGTGCCAGCAGCGTTGGGGGGCTAAGGGATACGCAGTATTTT CASSVGGLRDTQYF
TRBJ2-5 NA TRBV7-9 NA TGTGCCAGCGGACTCAGCGGGGAGACCCAGTACTTC CASGLSGETQYF
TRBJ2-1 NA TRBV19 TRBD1 TGTGCCAGTAGTAGGACAGGGTGGCCCTACAATGAGCAGTTCTTC CASSRTGWPYNEQFF
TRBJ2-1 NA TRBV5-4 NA TGTGCCAGCAGCTTGGAATTAGCGGATGAGCAGTTCTTC CASSLELADEQFF
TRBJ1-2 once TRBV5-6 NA TGTGCCAGCAGCTTTAACTATGGCTACACCTTC CASSFNYGYTF
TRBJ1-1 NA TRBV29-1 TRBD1 TGCAGCGCCCAAAGACAGGGTGGGAACACTGAAGCTTTCTTT CSAQRQGGNTEAFF
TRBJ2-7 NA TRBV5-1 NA TGCGCCAGCAGCTTGACAGCTACCACTCGCGAGCAGTACTTC CASSLTATTREQYF
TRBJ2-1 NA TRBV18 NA TGTGCCAGCTCACCACCGAGGGCGCCGGCCCTGGATGAGCAGTTCTTC CASSPPRAPALDEQFF
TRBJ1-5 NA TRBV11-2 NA TGTGCCAGCAGTGAGCGGGGCATTCAGCCCCAGCATTTT CASSERGIQPQHF
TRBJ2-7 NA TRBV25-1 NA TGTGCCAGCAGTGAGGGATACTACGAGCAGTACTTC CASSEGYYEQYF
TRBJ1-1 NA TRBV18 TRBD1 TGTGCCAGCTCACCTGACAGGGCCGTGGACACTGAAGCTTTCTTT CASSPDRAVDTEAFF
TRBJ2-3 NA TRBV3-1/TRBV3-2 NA TGTGCCAGCAGCCAAGATTACGCAGATACGCAGTATTTT CASSQDYADTQYF
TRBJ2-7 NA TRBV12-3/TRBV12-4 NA TGTGCCAGCAGTTTGACAGGATCCTACGAGCAGTACTTC CASSLTGSYEQYF
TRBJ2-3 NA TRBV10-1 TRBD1 TGCGCCAGCAGTGCCGGACAGGGGTCGAGCACAGATACGCAGTATTTT CASSAGQGSSTDTQYF
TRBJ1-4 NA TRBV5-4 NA TGTGCCAGCAGCTTAGGCGGAAGGGGGGGTAATGAAAAACTGTTTTTT CASSLGGRGGNEKLFF
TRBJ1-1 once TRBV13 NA TGTGCCAGCAGCCCCACAGGGAACCGTGAAGCTTTCTTT CASSPTGNREAFF
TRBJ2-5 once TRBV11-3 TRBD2 TGTGCCAGCACCAGGAAGGGACTAGCGGGAGTCGGAGAGACCCAGTACTTC CASTRKGLAGVGETQYF
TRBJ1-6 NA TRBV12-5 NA TGTGCTAGTGGATTAGTTAATTCACCCCTCCACTTT CASGLVNSPLHF
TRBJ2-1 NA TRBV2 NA TGTGCCAGCCCGCACACCATTTCCTACAATGAGCAGTTCTTC CASPHTISYNEQFF
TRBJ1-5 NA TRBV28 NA TGTGCCAGCAGGTCAGGGTACTATAGCAATCAGCCCCAGCATTTT CASRSGYYSNQPQHF
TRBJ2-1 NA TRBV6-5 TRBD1 TGTGCCAGCAGTTACGTACGACAGGGTACCTACAATGAGCAGTTCTTC CASSYVRQGTYNEQFF
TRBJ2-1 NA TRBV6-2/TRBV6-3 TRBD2 TGTGCCAGCAGTTACAGTAGCGGGAGGGCCCACCTATACAATGAGCAGTTCTTC CASSYSSGRAHLYNEQFF
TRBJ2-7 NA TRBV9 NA TGTGCCAGCAGCGAAGGGGAACGCTACGAGCAGTACTTC CASSEGERYEQYF